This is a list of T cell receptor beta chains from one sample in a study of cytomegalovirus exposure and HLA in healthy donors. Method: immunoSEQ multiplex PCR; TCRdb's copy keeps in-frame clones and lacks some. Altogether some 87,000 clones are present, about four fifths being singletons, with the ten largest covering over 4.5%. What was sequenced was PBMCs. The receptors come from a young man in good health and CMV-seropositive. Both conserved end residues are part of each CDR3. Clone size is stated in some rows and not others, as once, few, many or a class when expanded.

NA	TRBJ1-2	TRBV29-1	CSTGQGVFNYGYTF
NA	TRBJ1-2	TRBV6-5	CASRTGEYRYTF
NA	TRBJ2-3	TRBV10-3	CAISDSLAGVVATDTQYF
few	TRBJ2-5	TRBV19	CASRQAGETQYF
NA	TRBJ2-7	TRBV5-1	CASSLGASGPPGEQYF
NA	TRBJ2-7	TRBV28	CASSFSGSDEQYF
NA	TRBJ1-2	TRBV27	CASSSGFYGYTF
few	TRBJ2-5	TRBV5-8	CASSRGGQGETQYF
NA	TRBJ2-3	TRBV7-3	CASSPSGQGTQYF
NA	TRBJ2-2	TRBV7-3	CASRRTGNTGELFF
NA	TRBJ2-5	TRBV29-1	CSVCEGVVETQYF
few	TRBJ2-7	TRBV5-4	CASSLKQGYEQYF
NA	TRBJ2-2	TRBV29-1	CSVVVGGNTGELFF
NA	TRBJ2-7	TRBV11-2	CASSLGIGVISYEQYF
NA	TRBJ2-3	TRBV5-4	CASSLEGGRTTDTQYF
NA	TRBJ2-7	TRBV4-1	CASSRPGDEQYF
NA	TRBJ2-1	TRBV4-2	CASSQVAGSSYNEQFF
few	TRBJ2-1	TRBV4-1	CASSHREYNEQFF
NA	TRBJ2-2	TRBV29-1	CSVEEPLVGGELFF
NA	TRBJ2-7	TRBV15	CATSRGPRTGDAEQYF
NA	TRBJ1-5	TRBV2	CASSGQGGSQPQHF
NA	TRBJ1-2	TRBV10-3	CAISESMGQPNYGYTF
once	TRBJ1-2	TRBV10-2	CASSESGGLGGYTF
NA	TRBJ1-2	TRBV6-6	CAIVDRGNLSSSYTF
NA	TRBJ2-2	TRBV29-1	CSVGRREGRNTGELFF
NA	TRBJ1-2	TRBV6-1	CASSDTAGKYGYTF
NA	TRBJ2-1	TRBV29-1	CSATSGSFYEQFF
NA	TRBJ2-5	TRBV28	CASSQPTGWETQYF
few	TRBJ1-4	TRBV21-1	CASSGDFRGYEKLFF
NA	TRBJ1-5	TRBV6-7	CASRQGGPHSNQPQHF
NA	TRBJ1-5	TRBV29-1	CSVGPAANQPQHF